Listed below are T cell receptor beta chains from one sample, sequenced in a study of shared clonotypes between healthy human individuals. Generated by immunoSEQ multiplex PCR, the TCRdb table keeps only in-frame clones and is missing some. The sample holds some 100,000 clones; roughly two thirds are singletons and the top ten take over 20%. What was sequenced was memory CD8+ T cells sorted from blood. The receptors were sampled from a woman in her twenties or thirties in good health. The conserved cysteine and the conserved F or W are not part of the CDR3 here.

TRBV30	TRBJ1-2	AWSGGLRLT
TRBV5-1	TRBJ2-3	ASSGSAGDTQY
TRBV15	TRBJ2-6	ATSDGRELNVLT
TRBV28	TRBJ2-6	ASSPAWANVLT
TRBV7-9	TRBJ2-7	ASSLGSGWEQY
TRBV25-1	TRBJ2-7	ASSESPDREYEQY
TRBV4-2	TRBJ2-1	ASSQDLAGGRYNEQF
TRBV11-2	TRBJ2-7	ASSLVPGPYEQY
TRBV30	TRBJ2-2	AWRPGTGDAGELF
TRBV15	TRBJ2-3	ATSGTGVADTQY
TRBV5-4	TRBJ1-2	ASSLLRGGLRFYGYT